Given below is one T cell receptor (beta chain) in context. These data originate in a study of blood T cell repertoires in COVID-19. The table came from immunoSEQ multiplex PCR; TCRdb's copy has only in-frame clones and leaves some out. The table records roughly 150,000 clones, more than 75% of them present only once. This CDR3 has 15 residues. Germline CDR1 is MNHEY and CDR2 is SVGAGI. The V gene lost 0 bases and the J gene lost 6 bases, with 11 bases spanning the gap. The Seattle site enrolled patients during active infection and followed them longitudinally. Sequencing was carried out using peripheral blood. This TCR derives from a man aged 18 to 30 with COVID-19, enrolled during active disease. This rearrangement joins TRBV6-5 to TRBJ2-2; D is possibly TRBD2 (7 bases). In DNA, the CDR3 is TGTGCCAGCAGTTACTCGACGGGGGGCCCCGGGGAGCTGTTTTTT. Amino acid sequence: CASSYSTGGPGELFF.